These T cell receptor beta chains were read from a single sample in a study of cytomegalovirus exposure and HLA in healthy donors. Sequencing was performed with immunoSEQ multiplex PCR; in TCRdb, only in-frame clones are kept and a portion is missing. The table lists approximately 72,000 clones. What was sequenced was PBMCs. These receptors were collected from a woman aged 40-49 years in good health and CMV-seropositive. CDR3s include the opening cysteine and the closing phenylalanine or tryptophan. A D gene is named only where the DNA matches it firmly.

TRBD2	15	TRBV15	CATSSSGGAADEQFF
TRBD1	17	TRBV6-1	CASSEERRQGITDTQYF
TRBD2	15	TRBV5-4	CASSSLAGVGDTQYF
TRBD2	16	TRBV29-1	CSVERTQRDLSYEQYF
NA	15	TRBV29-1	CSVEQLDKTYNEQFF
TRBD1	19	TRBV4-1	CASSQDRLRTGYSNQPQHF
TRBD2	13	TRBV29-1	CSVDRTSGNEQFF
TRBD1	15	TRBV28	CASSLRGPGANVLTF
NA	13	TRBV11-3	CASSLSPLQLQFF
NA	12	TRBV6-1	CASSQNSYEQYF
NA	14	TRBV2	CASSPGVEVGTQYF
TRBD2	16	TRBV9	CASSAKLAGAANEQFF
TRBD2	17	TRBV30	CAWSGLAGAGNTGELFF
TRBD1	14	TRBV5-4	CASSLGQVNTEAFF
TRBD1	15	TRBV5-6	CASSGWTGPNEKLFF
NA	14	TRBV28	CASSVDSYNSPLHF
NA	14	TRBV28	CASIQGGANTEAFF
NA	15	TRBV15	CATSSGGARGYGYTF
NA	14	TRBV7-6	CASSLRQRVYEQYF
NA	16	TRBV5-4	CASSLGGREGHTEAFF
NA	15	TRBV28	CASHRIGVLTDTQYF
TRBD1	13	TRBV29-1	CSVAGDRGDTIYF